A selection of T cell receptor beta chains follows, all from one sample in a study of shared T cell receptors in the human thymus. The protocol was immunoSEQ multiplex PCR, while the TCRdb copy is restricted to in-frame clones and leaves out a portion. This sample yields about 660,000 clones, of which roughly 88% are seen a single time; around 0.01% belongs to the top ten. A further study also used this sample, focusing on human thymus T cells.

The sample consisted of thymocytes. These receptors all stem from a boy under two years old with a congenital heart defect. Each CDR3 is given without its conserved first and last residue. D genes are given only for firm matches.

>TRBD2|TRBV5-6
ASSSGLAGPNEQF
>.|TRBV7-9
ASSLDHREGGTEAF
>.|TRBV7-8
ASSFEGGDPYNEQF
>TRBD2|TRBV7-3
ASSLRGRGTDTQY
>TRBD2|TRBV6-1
ASSAGLAGEGETQY
>TRBD2|TRBV10-1
ASSDGPGGRGWQY
>TRBD1|TRBV4-2
ASSQDPSRQGVNRPQH
>TRBD1|TRBV14
ASSQGGQGCRPQH
>.|TRBV7-5
VRSFPGGEQY
>TRBD2|TRBV5-6
ASSLRTSGYNEQF
>TRBD1|TRBV4-3
ASSSGTGPDNYGYT
>TRBD1|TRBV28
ASSLGQGAGEQY
>.|TRBV5-6
ASSRDRNGGPDTQY
>.|TRBV12-5
ASGLVQVHSRARGGRTDTQY
>.|TRBV6-5
ASLRAGNTEAF
>.|TRBV18
ASSKHDTDTQY
>TRBD2|TRBV5-1
ASSLGLAGGAEQF
>.|TRBV4-1
ASSQDQGVNTEAF
>TRBD2|TRBV4-1
ASSQGTRTYNEQF
>TRBD1|TRBV9
ASSSNRGHYNEQF
>.|TRBV11-2
ASSLGVRGGAESYNEQF
>TRBD1|TRBV4-3
ASSHPSLDREGYGYT
>.|TRBV5-4
ASSFGDDTEAF
>TRBD1|TRBV7-2
ASSARDRDPEAF
>TRBD1|TRBV18
ASSRAGQGNTEAF
>TRBD2|TRBV18
ASSLGLAKPYEQY
>TRBD2|TRBV7-9
ASEAPSGGYQETQY
>TRBD2|TRBV19
ASSTRIPSGRRPREQY
>TRBD2|TRBV5-6
ASSRRLAGVYEQY
>.|TRBV5-1
ASSSALEAF
>TRBD2|TRBV2
ASASGTDYNEQF
>TRBD2|TRBV4-3
ASSRNGLAGVPSYEQY
>TRBD2|TRBV4-3
ASSQDRDSGRYEQY
>.|TRBV27
ASSFLALGGNYEQY
>TRBD2|TRBV19
ATTRSSGSQETQY
>TRBD1|TRBV19
ASSGQGSSYEQY
>.|TRBV28
ASSLQGPDQPQH